This TCR beta chain was captured by sequencing in a study of cytomegalovirus exposure and HLA in healthy donors. Repertoires were generated with immunoSEQ multiplex PCR, while TCRdb's copy carries only in-frame clones and drops some. The sample consists of almost 75,000 clones, 85% of them appearing once. The CDR3 sequence is 15 residues long. The V gene's germline CDR1 is LGHNA and CDR2 YSLEER. V was pared by 2 bases and J by 6 bases, with 5 bases of the junction left unmatched. The chain employs TRBV4-3 and TRBJ2-3, with TRBD2 matching over 10 bases. The clonotype was recovered from a young man in good health and CMV-seronegative. What was sequenced was PBMCs. In DNA form, the CDR3 reads TGCGCCAGCAGCCAAAGCGGGGGGGCAGCGGATACGCAGTATTTT. It specifies CASSQSGGAADTQYF.